This is a list of T cell receptor beta chains from one sample in a study of T cells after posttransplantation cyclophosphamide. Only in-frame clones appear in the TCRdb table, and some are missing; sequencing was by immunoSEQ multiplex PCR. This sample shows approximately 35,000 clones and no singletons; 4.5% to 5% rests with the ten largest. Sequenced: PBMCs. The source of these receptors is a woman younger than 45 in good health and a related stem cell transplant donor. CDR3s include the opening cysteine and the closing phenylalanine or tryptophan. D genes are given only for firm matches. Only part of the rows carry a size: once, few, many, or a class if the clone is expanded.

TRBJ2-1	many	TRBV5-4	TRBD2	CASSHAGGAYNEQFF
TRBJ1-1	many	TRBV25-1	TRBD1	CASSEYWTGGIPTEAFF
TRBJ1-6	few	TRBV11-2	TRBD1	CASSSRTGGNSPLHF
TRBJ1-5	few	TRBV18	NA	CASSPAGNSNQPQHF
TRBJ1-4	many	TRBV12-3/TRBV12-4	TRBD1	CASSQGQVDEKLFF
TRBJ1-2	many	TRBV28	TRBD1	CASSPRDRGFYGYTF
TRBJ2-3	NA	TRBV7-9	TRBD1	CASSHGTGGPDTQYF
TRBJ2-1	many	TRBV6-1	NA	CASSGSGGDSYNEQFF
TRBJ2-5	many	TRBV4-1	NA	CASSQEGQGHETQYF
TRBJ1-4	many	TRBV2	TRBD1	CASSAQTGVNEKLFF
TRBJ2-1	many	TRBV9	TRBD2	CASSVVSSGVEQFF
TRBJ2-2	NA	TRBV4-3	NA	CASSESDGLTTGELFF
TRBJ2-2	many	TRBV12-3/TRBV12-4	NA	CASSFHGDTGELFF
TRBJ2-1	many	TRBV6-2/TRBV6-3	TRBD1	CASSLPRTGLVGDEQFF
TRBJ2-3	NA	TRBV5-1	NA	CASSFHGGTTDTQYF
TRBJ2-6	few	TRBV28	TRBD2	CASSPIAGGLFSGANVLTF
TRBJ2-3	few	TRBV6-6	TRBD1	CASSYDRGIDTQYF
TRBJ1-2	few	TRBV9	NA	CASSVGGHVYGYTF
TRBJ2-2	NA	TRBV5-1	TRBD1	CASSIGQGGTGELFF
TRBJ2-2	few	TRBV5-6	TRBD2	CASSPRGLASGELFF
TRBJ1-2	few	TRBV29-1	NA	CSVEVQGSGYTF
TRBJ1-1	many	TRBV19	NA	CASSISRNTEAFF
TRBJ2-3	many	TRBV5-1	TRBD2	CASSWISGGSTDTQYF
TRBJ1-1	many	TRBV7-2	NA	CASSFVGGTEAFF
TRBJ2-7	many	TRBV6-2/TRBV6-3	NA	CASSYPLGSYRDEQYF
TRBJ1-4	many	TRBV4-2	NA	CASSQALGGRGEKLFF
TRBJ2-7	many	TRBV2	NA	CASNIRPSYEQYF
TRBJ1-1	NA	TRBV7-6	NA	CASSLACGQPRGEAFF
TRBJ2-1	many	TRBV6-2/TRBV6-3	TRBD2	CASSRGLAGAYNEQFF
TRBJ1-3	many	TRBV19	NA	CASSIFSAGNTIYF
TRBJ2-2	many	TRBV19	TRBD1	CASMGQANTGELFF
TRBJ1-2	many	TRBV10-3	TRBD1	CAISAPQGILIRRGNYGYTF
TRBJ1-1	many	TRBV5-4	NA	CASSLVEGSTEAFF
TRBJ2-2	many	TRBV2	NA	CASSLTRVSNTGELFF
TRBJ1-5	many	TRBV2	TRBD1	CASRQGVLGPQHF
TRBJ1-3	many	TRBV15	NA	CATSRDSYSGNTIYF
TRBJ1-1	many	TRBV5-5	NA	CASSFAGDTEAFF
TRBJ2-1	many	TRBV29-1	TRBD2	CSVQRGGANEQFF
TRBJ1-2	many	TRBV6-6	TRBD1	CASSLQGADYGYTF
TRBJ2-2	many	TRBV6-4	NA	CASSEGGGDTGELFF
TRBJ1-3	many	TRBV18	NA	CASSPQGFDGNTIYF
TRBJ2-7	NA	TRBV9	TRBD1	CASSVGGGGYEQYF
TRBJ1-2	many	TRBV7-9	NA	CASSPTRGARDYGYTF
TRBJ2-3	few	TRBV11-1	NA	CASSLRGANTQYF
TRBJ1-4	many	TRBV27	NA	CASRGRQRDEKLFF
TRBJ1-2	few	TRBV5-1	TRBD1	CAGSRGQGAQSVGYTF
TRBJ1-2	few	TRBV27	NA	CASSLKSTNYGYTF
TRBJ2-1	many	TRBV4-1	TRBD2	CASSLLGGDYNEQFF
TRBJ1-2	many	TRBV5-1	NA	CASSFGQTGGYTF
TRBJ2-2	many	TRBV5-1	TRBD2	CASSLSSGGTGELFF
TRBJ2-2	many	TRBV6-6	TRBD2	CATLWTSGGAGELFF
TRBJ2-6	NA	TRBV7-8	NA	CASSLVHRYSGANVLTF
TRBJ1-1	few	TRBV5-1	NA	CASSLVVQNTEAFF
TRBJ2-5	few	TRBV2	TRBD2	CASRPPARGGETQYF
TRBJ1-4	many	TRBV6-4	NA	CASSGSVPTNEKLFF